One T cell receptor (beta chain) is described in this entry. This sample is drawn from a study of technical replicates of blood from a handful of donors. Repertoires were generated with immunoSEQ multiplex PCR, while TCRdb's copy carries only in-frame clones and drops some. The data show about 75,000 clones, with 95% to 98% seen just once and 0.25% to 0.3% held by the top ten. This receptor was taken from a human donor in good health. Sequencing was performed on T cells isolated from PBMCs.

This CDR3 reads CARSLDRVNQPQHF. The CDR3 DNA reads TGTGCCAGAAGCTTGGACAGGGTTAATCAGCCCCAGCATTTT. The V gene is TRBV5-3, the J gene TRBJ1-5, with D perhaps TRBD1 (6 bases). TRBV5-3 is labeled an ORF, and its function is uncertain. Trimming shortened V by 0 bases and J by 4 bases, and 8 bases separated the two germline ends. The CDR3 runs to 14 residues.